A selection of T cell receptor beta chains follows, all from one sample in a study of immune heterogeneity within non-small cell lung tumors. TCRdb independently ran MiXCR on the multiplex PCR reads; one entry per CDR3 protein. The table shows around 29,000 distinct CDR3 sequences, with approximately 30% occurring only once. Sequenced input: lung tumor tissue. These receptors all come from a man between 40 and 49 years old with non-small cell lung cancer. Both conserved end residues are part of each CDR3.

j_call v_call cdr3_aa
TRBJ2-2 TRBV11-2 CASSLEIQGALSGELFF
TRBJ2-7 TRBV19 CASSINRGSYEQYF
TRBJ2-5 TRBV12-5 CASGLDRGETQYF
TRBJ2-7 TRBV5-5 CASSLGLAGDYEQYF
TRBJ2-7 TRBV19 CASSSDTGASYEQYF
TRBJ1-4 TRBV10-2 CASSDRRSEKLFF
TRBJ2-3 TRBV15 CATSSGRGGLPDTQYF
TRBJ2-3 TRBV7-9 CASSLALELSTDTQYF
TRBJ2-7 TRBV11-1 CASSSRDSYYEQYF
TRBJ2-3 TRBV9 CASSVEVRSVADTQYF
TRBJ2-7 TRBV5-5 CASFRRDRVSYEQYF
TRBJ2-5 TRBV9 CASSVGGGGGTETQYF
TRBJ1-6 TRBV3-1 CASSLGGSSYNSPLHF
TRBJ2-1 TRBV7-3 CASSLSGSTYNEQFF
TRBJ1-6 TRBV12-3/TRBV12-4 CASRRGDYYNSPLHF
TRBJ2-3 TRBV11-3 CASSFTRDRGSDMQYF
TRBJ2-3 TRBV25-1 CASSRVTDTQYF
TRBJ1-1 TRBV12-3/TRBV12-4 CASSSSRQGGTEAFF
TRBJ1-2 TRBV7-9 CASSLFPDTDGYTF
TRBJ2-1 TRBV11-3 CASSLDQGVREQFF
TRBJ2-2 TRBV10-2 CASSEGSGELFF
TRBJ2-3 TRBV27 CASSRPDSLRDTQYF
TRBJ1-1 TRBV19 CASNPGLANTEAFF
TRBJ2-6 TRBV5-4 CASSGTGGSGANVLTF
TRBJ2-7 TRBV6-1 CASRSRTGWSYEQYF
TRBJ1-1 TRBV2 CASSGDGGFITEAFF
TRBJ2-3 TRBV3-1 CASSQDTGRGTQYF
TRBJ2-1 TRBV7-9 CASSFLGGEQFF
TRBJ2-3 TRBV11-3 CASSFTGTSTDTQYF
TRBJ2-3 TRBV5-1 CASSVGTSGIPSTDTQYF
TRBJ2-7 TRBV7-6 CASSLGQSGEQYF
TRBJ1-2 TRBV6-1 CASSSGTGGLYGYTF
TRBJ1-6 TRBV7-3 CASTSTGRHASF
TRBJ1-6 TRBV27 CASSFGQVDSPLHF
TRBJ2-7 TRBV6-1 CASSAGHGGDEQYF
TRBJ1-1 TRBV5-6 CASSPPGAGVNTEAFF